This TCR beta chain was sequenced in a study of PD-1 blockade in classical Hodgkin lymphoma. Details on this clone: The antigen remains undetermined.

Time point of the sample: newly diagnosed, previously untreated cHL patient sample. The assay was immunoSEQ multiplex PCR, and TCRdb's table has in-frame clones only and misses some. Seen here are fewer than 40,000 clones, 94% observed once, and the top ten hold roughly 2.5%. The CDR3 is 12 residues long. The V gene lost 4 bases and the J gene lost 4 bases, with 10 bases spanning the gap. The V gene's germline CDR1 is SQVTM and CDR2 ANQGSEA. Whole-study findings and limits: Newly diagnosed patients reportedly trailed healthy donors in baseline TCR diversity.

The chain combines TRBV29-1 with TRBJ1-2; D possibly corresponds to TRBD1 (6 bases). The clonotype was recovered from a human donor with classical Hodgkin lymphoma. Sample: peripheral blood mononuclear cells (PBMCs). The CDR3 region is CSVGGLGYGYTF. CDR3 sequence (DNA): TGCAGCGTTGGGGGGCTAGGCTATGGCTACACCTTC.